This T cell receptor beta chain stems from a study of T cell changes during pregnancy in multiple sclerosis. V lost 7 bases to trimming and J lost 0 bases, with 10 bases between them. Per germline, CDR1 LNHDA and CDR2 SQIVND (reference sequence). The CDR3 loop spans 14 amino acids. The data were produced by immunoSEQ multiplex PCR, yet TCRdb's version contains in-frame clones alone and is incomplete. The table lists tens of thousands of clones, around 92% of them singletons. This clonotype originated in a female donor with multiple sclerosis, enrolled in a pregnancy study. The genes are TRBV19 and TRBJ1-3, with D unclear. Sample: peripheral blood, taken in the third trimester of pregnancy. The CDR3 protein is CASNRASSGNTIYF. The CDR3 DNA reads as TGTGCCAGTAATCGCGCAAGCTCTGGAAACACCATATATTTT.